The clone carrying this T cell receptor (beta chain) was recorded at least ten times. Its cognate antigen is unknown. The CDR3 length is 13 residues. In germline, CDR1 is SNHLY, CDR2 FYNNEI. V lost 4 bases, J lost 2 bases, and 6 bases lay in between. This sample stems from a study of breast tumors, draining lymph nodes, adjacent tissues. Overall study results and limits: The data were judged consistent with most tumor T cells coming from lymph node and expanding in tumor. Tumors had less TCR diversity than lymph nodes, more than nontumor tissue.

The lymph nodes were axillary draining lymph nodes from breast cancer patients. Via MiXCR, TCRdb re-called the multiplex PCR reads, giving one row per CDR3 protein. Found here are about 200,000 distinct CDR3 sequences, 31% of them singletons; the top ten hold approximately 4.5%. The V and J genes are TRBV2 and TRBJ2-1, with D perhaps matching TRBD1 (5 bases). The sequence was collected from a female donor with breast cancer. Some clones in this sample may be carry-over from other donors' samples. The sequenced sample was axillary lymph node tissue. CDR3 sequence reads: CASSGQTYNEQFF. The CDR3 DNA sequence: TGTGCCAGCAGTGGACAGACCTACAATGAGCAGTTCTTC.